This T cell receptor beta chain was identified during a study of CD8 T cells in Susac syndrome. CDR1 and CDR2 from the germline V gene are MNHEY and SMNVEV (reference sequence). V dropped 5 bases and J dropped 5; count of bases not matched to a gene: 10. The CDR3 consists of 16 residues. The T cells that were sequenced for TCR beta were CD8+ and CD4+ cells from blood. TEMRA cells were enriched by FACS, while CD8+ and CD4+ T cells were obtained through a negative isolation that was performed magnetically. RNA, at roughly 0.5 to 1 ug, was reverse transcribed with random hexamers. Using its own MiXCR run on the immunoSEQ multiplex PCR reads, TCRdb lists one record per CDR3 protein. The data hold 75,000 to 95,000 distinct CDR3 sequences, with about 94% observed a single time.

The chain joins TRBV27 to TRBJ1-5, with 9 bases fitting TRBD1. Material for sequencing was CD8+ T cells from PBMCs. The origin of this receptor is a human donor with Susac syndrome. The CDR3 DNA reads TGTGCCAGCAGTAGCCAACAGGGGGCTAGATATCAGCCCCAGCATTTT. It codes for CASSSQQGARYQPQHF.